This passage covers 2 T cell receptor beta chains from one sample sequenced in a study of blood T cells in healthy people across ages. Primed by a sample-barcoded 5' primer and a J-beta primer mix, a second PCR proceeded for roughly 6 to 12 cycles. TCRdb fed the 5' RACE reads into MiXCR, producing one record per CDR3 protein. The data hold around 1.5 million distinct CDR3 sequences, with approximately 32% observed a single time. Sample: blood. The receptor source for this set is a woman aged 30 to 39 in good health.

The genes are TRBV27 and TRBJ2-3; D remains unclear. In germline, CDR1 is MNHEY, CDR2 SMNVEV (reference sequence). This CDR3 spans 13 amino acids. Trimming stripped 3 bases from V and 1 base from J, with 5 bases between. The CDR3 DNA is TGTGCCAGCAGTTTTTACCGCACAGATACGCAGTATTTT. This gives the protein CASSFYRTDTQYF.

A few counts support this clonotype. This chain uses TRBV3-1 with TRBJ2-6, with TRBD1 matching 8 bases. Germline V gives CDR1 LGHDT, CDR2 YNNKEL (reference sequence). This CDR3 has 18 amino acids. Germline trimming cut 4 bases from V and 2 bases from J; bases unmatched to any gene: 10. The CDR3 DNA follows: TGTGCCAGCAGCCTACGGGGACAGGTCTTCGCTGGGGCCAACGTCCTGACTTTC. Translation gives CASSLRGQVFAGANVLTF.